This entry concerns a single T cell receptor beta chain. Its antigen is unidentified. Trimming removed 2 bases from V and 4 bases from J, with 3 bases in between. The length of the CDR3 is 11 residues. This specimen comes from a study of T cell responses to AZD1222 COVID-19 vaccine. Study-wide results and limits: Repertoire collection took place solely once the T cell response had peaked. Reportedly, nearly half of unique spike TCRs recognized epitopes outside B.1.351/B.1.1.7 mutations. Clonal diversity may have been underestimated, and the donors were mostly white British, with more females than males. Recipients of two AZD1222 doses showed rising Spike-specific TCR breadth and depth.

Method: immunoSEQ multiplex PCR; TCRdb's copy keeps in-frame clones and lacks some. The repertoire holds roughly 180,000 clones, with about 90% as singletons. The chain joins TRBV12-3 or TRBV12-4 to TRBJ2-7; the D is unclear. This TCR derives from an adult who received the AZD1222 COVID-19 vaccine. The sample here was peripheral blood, taken 28 days after the second AZD1222 dose. The CDR3 is CASSLLYEQYF. The CDR3 nucleotides read TGTGCCAGCAGTTTATTGTACGAGCAGTACTTC.